The 20 T cell receptor beta chains below all came from one sample that was sequenced in a study of CD8+ T cells in alopecia areata. Treatment denoted: oral pan-JAK inhibitor, 5-10 mg twice daily. Investigators isolated RNA and reverse transcribed it into cDNA to act as the sequencing template. This table comes from immunoSEQ multiplex PCR, and its TCRdb copy is limited to in-frame clones, with some not included. Of about 210,000 clones listed, more than 45% are singletons. Sample: CD4+ T cells sorted from blood, taken at week 4, from a patient treated with tofacitinib. These receptors were taken from a human donor with alopecia areata.

The genes are TRBV6-5 and TRBJ2-2; 7 nucleotides agree with TRBD1. The V gene end was trimmed by 6 bases and the J gene end by 1 base; junction bases not matched to a gene: 5. Germline lookup yields CDR1 MNHEY and CDR2 SVGAGI. This CDR3 has 15 amino acids. For the CDR3, the DNA is TGTGCCAGCAGGGAGGACAGGAGGAACACCGGGGAGCTGTTTTTT. Translated: CASREDRRNTGELFF.

The chain recombines TRBV5-1 with TRBJ2-6; D is possibly TRBD2 (6 bases). Germline CDR1 is SGHRS and CDR2 is YFSETQ. Between the trimmed V and J ends, which lost 5 bases and 3 bases, there was a span of 12 bases. The CDR3 covers 15 residues. The CDR3 loop reads CASSSAGYGANVLTF. CDR3 sequence (DNA): TGCGCCAGCAGTTCGGCGGGGTATGGGGCCAACGTCCTGACTTTC.

This clone turned up a few times. The chain carries TRBV5-5 and TRBJ2-1; no reliable D call. The CDR3 consists of 14 residues. CDR1 is SGHKS, CDR2 YYEKEE, per germline (reference sequence). V lost 0 bases, J lost 5 bases, and 9 bases lay in between. The CDR3 bases are TGTGCCAGCAGCTTGGGATGGGGAAACAATGAGCAGTTCTTC. Protein product: CASSLGWGNNEQFF.

The rearrangement uses TRBV5-1 and TRBJ2-6; D may be TRBD2 (6 bases). CDR3 length: 16 amino acids. Germline CDR1 SGHRS, CDR2 YFSETQ. Trimming shortened V by 6 bases and J by 3 bases, and 16 bases separated the two germline ends. The CDR3 here is CASTTSELLGANVLTF. DNA of the CDR3: TGCGCCAGCACGACTAGTGAGCTTCTTGGGGCCAACGTCCTGACTTTC.

This clone was observed a handful of times. The chain recombines TRBV4-3 with TRBJ2-7; 8 bases are a match to TRBD1. V lost 0 bases to trimming and J lost 6 bases; unmatched junction nucleotides: 10. The CDR3 consists of 16 residues. Germline V lookup: CDR1 LGHNA, CDR2 YSLEER. The CDR3 reads CASSQDSTRTGSEQYF. Here the CDR3 DNA reads TGCGCCAGCAGCCAAGATTCTACTCGGACAGGGTCCGAGCAGTACTTC.

This clone was seen a handful of times. This chain joins TRBV14 and TRBJ1-3; D gene uncertain. V was pared by 3 bases and J by 0 bases, with 21 bases between. Germline V gene lookup returns CDR1 SGHDN and CDR2 FVKESK. CDR3 length equals 19 residues. The CDR3 sequence: CASSHRIVSVASSGNTIYF. The CDR3 bases are TGTGCCAGCAGCCACCGGATCGTTTCAGTGGCGAGCTCTGGAAACACCATATATTTT. The whole variable domain, remainder taken from reference TRBV14 and TRBJ1-3, is EAGVTQFPSHSVIEKGQTVTLRCDPISGHDNLYWYRRVMGKEIKFLLHFVKESKQDESGMPNNRFLAERTGGTYSTLKVQPAELEDSGVYFCASSHRIVSVASSGNTIYFGEGSWLTVV.

The chain joins TRBV7-2 to TRBJ1-2, with 7 bases matching TRBD1. The CDR3 totals 17 residues. Germline V gene sequence: CDR1 SGHTA, CDR2 FQGNSA. After removal of 3 bases from V and 3 bases from J, the junction contained 13 bases not matched to a gene. The CDR3 bases are TGTGCCAGCAGCTTGTCCCCAAGGGGACAGATTTACTATGGCTACACCTTC. Its protein is CASSLSPRGQIYYGYTF.

J is TRBJ1-5 and V is TRBV19; TRBD1 might be the D (5 bases). Germline V gene lookup returns CDR1 LNHDA and CDR2 SQIVND (reference sequence). The V end was cut by 5 bases, the J end by 7 bases, with 12 bases between. This CDR3 is built from 13 residues. The CDR3 protein is CASSQGERQPQHF. The CDR3 DNA sequence: TGTGCCAGTAGTCAAGGGGAGAGACAGCCCCAGCATTTT.

V is TRBV29-1 and J is TRBJ2-3, with D perhaps matching TRBD1 (5 bases). Germline V gene data show CDR1 as SQVTM and CDR2 as ANQGSEA. This CDR3 has 13 residues. V lost 0 bases and J lost 5, with 9 bases in between. CDR3 loop: CSVEEGRGDTQYF. The CDR3 DNA follows: TGCAGCGTTGAAGAAGGAAGGGGAGATACGCAGTATTTT.

The chain links TRBV4-2 to TRBJ1-2, with TRBD1 as a possible D gene (6 bases). V lost 3 bases and J lost 2, with 16 bases in between. Germline CDR1 LGHNA, CDR2 YNFKEQ. CDR3 length: 16 residues. The DNA for the CDR3 is TGTGCCAGCAGCCAGGCACTGAACAGGGAAAACTATGGCTACACCTTC. This codes for CASSQALNRENYGYTF.

Only a few counts were recorded for this clone. The chain recombines TRBV7-7 with TRBJ2-5; no definite D call. The CDR3 loop spans 14 amino acids. Deletions cut 1 base from V and 1 base from J, with 7 bases between. The germline gives CDR1 SSHAT, CDR2 FNYEAQ (reference sequence). CDR3 DNA: TGTGCCAGCAGCTTAGATAGGCTCCAAGAGACCCAGTACTTC. Protein: CASSLDRLQETQYF.

Points on this clone: An end of the junction does not agree with germline; a read error may underlie this. Written as DNA, the CDR3 is TGCAGCGTCGAAGGGCGCGGCACCGGGGAGCTGTTTTTT. Its protein is CSVEGRGTGELFF. The rearrangement uses TRBV29-1 and TRBJ2-2; D ambiguous. This CDR3 has 13 residues. CDR1 SQVTM and CDR2 ANQGSEA come from the germline V gene.

This clone has only one observation. The J gene is TRBJ2-7, the V gene TRBV30; D is ambiguous. The CDR3 contains 12 residues. Germline V gene sequence: CDR1 GTSNPN, CDR2 SVGIG (reference sequence). Trimming took off 1 base at V and 6 bases at J, with 10 bases between the two ends. In nucleotides, the CDR3 is TGTGCCTGGAGTGGCCAGTGGTTCGAGCAGTACTTC. The encoded protein is CAWSGQWFEQYF.

This clone is a singleton in its sample. The V call is TRBV5-6, the J call TRBJ2-3; D is possibly TRBD2 (5 bases). Germline-derived CDR1 and CDR2 are SGHDT and YYEEEE. Trimming took off 2 bases at V and 7 bases at J, with 14 bases between the two ends. This CDR3 has 14 residues. DNA of the CDR3: TGTGCCAGCAGCTTCGGTTCCTTCGGGAATACGCAGTATTTT. Encoded protein: CASSFGSFGNTQYF.

The rearrangement links TRBV29-1 to TRBJ2-3, with 8 bases identical to TRBD2. CDR3 size: 16 residues. Germline lookup yields CDR1 SQVTM and CDR2 ANQGSEA. Trimming removed 7 bases from V and 0 bases from J; junction bases left unmatched: 12. CDR3 DNA: TGCAGCGGACGAGGCCCGGGGGGGCTAAGCACAGATACGCAGTATTTT. Translation: CSGRGPGGLSTDTQYF.

CDR3 bases: TGCAGCGTTGTGGACGGTAGAGCAACTAATGAAAAACTGTTTTTT. It yields the protein CSVVDGRATNEKLFF. The gene calls are TRBV29-1 and TRBJ1-4; D uncertain. The CDR3 has 15 residues. CDR1 and CDR2 (germline): SQVTM, ANQGSEA. V lost 4 bases to trimming and J lost 0 bases, with 12 bases between them.

Turning to this clone: Other DNA sequences in the sample encode the same CDR3. V gene TRBV7-2 combines with J gene TRBJ1-5; no clear D gene. Trimming shortened V by 2 bases and J by 5 bases, and 7 bases separated the two germline ends. The CDR3 contains 13 residues. The germline V gene encodes CDR1 SGHTA and CDR2 FQGNSA. CDR3 in DNA: TGTGCCAGCAGCTTACGGGGAGATCAGCCCCAGCATTTT. Translation gives CASSLRGDQPQHF. Complete variable domain (other parts from reference TRBV7-2 and TRBJ1-5): GAGVSQSPSNKVTEKGKDVELRCDPISGHTALYWYRQSLGQGLEFLIYFQGNSAPDKSGLPSDRFSAERTGGSVSTLTIQRTQQEDSAVYLCASSLRGDQPQHFGDGTRLSIL.

The CDR3 DNA follows: TGTGCCAGCAGTTCACCCATCGGCCGGGGCACTGAAGCTTTCTTT. Its protein product is CASSSPIGRGTEAFF. The chain joins TRBV6-6 to TRBJ1-1; D gene uncertain. Trimming took 4 bases from V and 4 from J, leaving 16 bases between them. Germline CDR1 reads MNHNY; CDR2 reads SVGAGI (reference sequence). The CDR3 has 15 amino acids.

The chain couples TRBV6-5 to TRBJ1-1; no definite D call. Germline lookup yields CDR1 MNHEY and CDR2 SVGAGI. This CDR3 spans 15 amino acids. Trimming stripped 0 bases from V and 4 bases from J, with 12 bases between. CDR3: CASSYSARWATEAFF. The CDR3 coding sequence is TGTGCCAGCAGTTACTCAGCCAGATGGGCCACTGAAGCTTTCTTT.

The chain is built from TRBV6-1 and TRBJ2-7; TRBD1 agrees at 8 bases. The CDR3 runs 15 residues. The V segment lost 6 bases and the J segment 2 bases; nucleotides outside the gene matches: 9. Germline values: CDR1 MNHNS, CDR2 SASEGT. Here the CDR3 reads CASSARDRRAYEQYF. DNA of the CDR3: TGTGCCAGCAGCGCCCGGGACAGGCGTGCCTACGAGCAGTACTTC.